In its sample, the clone carrying this TCR beta chain was seen many times. Its cognate antigen is unknown. This record comes from a study of Graves' ophthalmopathy and Graves' hyperthyroidism. From RNA, the CDR3 regions of TCR beta chains were amplified and sequenced. HTBI primers served in a first-round RT-PCR, which a second-round multiplex PCR followed. MiXCR, applied by TCRdb to the multiplex PCR reads, yields one record per CDR3 protein. The data contain around 1,000,000 distinct CDR3 sequences, around a third of them seen just once; the ten biggest clones take up 11%. Broader study findings: This model predicted ophthalmopathy progression (sensitivity 70% to 71%, specificity around 72%).

This CDR3 is 15 amino acids long. With 1 base clipped from V and 5 bases from J, the junction kept 2 bases outside the gene matches. The V gene's germline CDR1 is SGHDN and CDR2 FVKESK. The material sequenced was peripheral blood or thyroid tissue (not recorded which). The V and J genes are TRBV14 and TRBJ1-4, with TRBD1 matching over 9 bases. The sequence derives from an adult man with Graves' hyperthyroidism. This chain's CDR3 is CASSQGGQGNEKLFF. For the CDR3, the DNA is TGTGCCAGCAGCCAAGGAGGACAGGGGAATGAAAAACTGTTTTTT.